This T cell receptor beta chain was observed in a study of T cell responses to AZD1222 COVID-19 vaccine. The table came from immunoSEQ multiplex PCR; TCRdb's copy has only in-frame clones and leaves some out. The data contain roughly 120,000 clones, roughly 93% of them singletons. The TCR originated in an adult in good health. Sequences were derived from peripheral blood, sampled on day 0 of AZD1222 vaccination.

The CDR3 region is CASSGRGDNEQFF. Here the CDR3 DNA reads TGCGCCAGCAGCGGGAGAGGGGACAATGAGCAGTTCTTC. This chain joins TRBV4-1 and TRBJ2-1; D may correspond to TRBD1 or TRBD2 (5 bases each). V was trimmed by 5 bases and J by 5 bases, leaving 10 bases between them. The CDR3 length is 13 residues. Germline CDR1 is MGHRA and CDR2 is YSYEKL.